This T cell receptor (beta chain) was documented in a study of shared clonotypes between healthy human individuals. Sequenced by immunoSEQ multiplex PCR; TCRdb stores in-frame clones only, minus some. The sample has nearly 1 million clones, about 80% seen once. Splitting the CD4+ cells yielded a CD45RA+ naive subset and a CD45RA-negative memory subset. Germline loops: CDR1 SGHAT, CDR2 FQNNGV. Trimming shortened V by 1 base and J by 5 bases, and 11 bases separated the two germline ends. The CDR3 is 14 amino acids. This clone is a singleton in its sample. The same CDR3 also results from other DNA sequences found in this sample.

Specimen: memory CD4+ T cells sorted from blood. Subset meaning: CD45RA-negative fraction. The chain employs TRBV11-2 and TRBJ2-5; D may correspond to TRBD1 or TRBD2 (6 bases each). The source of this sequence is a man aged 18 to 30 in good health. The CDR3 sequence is CASSLVGGQETQYF. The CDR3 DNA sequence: TGTGCCAGCAGCTTAGTTGGGGGGCAGGAGACCCAGTACTTC.